One sample yielded the 17 T cell receptor beta chains listed below, sequenced in a study of Ad26.COV2.S vaccination and SARS-CoV-2 variants. Libraries were prepared by immunoSEQ multiplex PCR; TCRdb keeps only in-frame clonotypes and omits some of them. The sample comprises hundreds of thousands of clones, more than 85% of which are singletons, and roughly 5% rests with the top ten. Noted treatment: some 20 received Ad26.COV2.S at low or high dose, single or two shots; 5 received placebo; per-sample allocation not given. It was on day 63 after the first vaccine or placebo injection that samples were taken. The sequenced sample was peripheral blood, obtained in a trial of Ad26.COV2.S vaccine versus placebo. These receptors were collected from a person between 18 and 60 years old who received the Ad26.COV2.S COVID-19 vaccine or a placebo.

The J gene is TRBJ1-3, the V gene TRBV5-1; D gene ambiguous. V was pared by 5 bases and J by 4 bases, with 10 bases between. The CDR3 extends over 13 amino acids. Germline CDR1 SGHRS, CDR2 YFSETQ. The CDR3 bases are TGCGCCAGCAGGTCGGACGTCGGAAACACCATATATTTT. The encoded protein is CASRSDVGNTIYF.

The chain joins TRBV3-1 (or the pseudogene TRBV3-2) to TRBJ1-2; possibly TRBD1 for D (5 bases). The CDR3 runs 14 residues. Trimming removed 0 bases from V and 7 bases from J, with 12 bases in between. Germline V lookup: CDR1 LGHDT, CDR2 YNNKEL (reference sequence). Here the CDR3 reads CASSQDRGVGGYTF. CDR3 in DNA: TGTGCCAGCAGCCAAGACCGGGGGGTTGGTGGCTACACCTTC.

The V call is TRBV9, the J call TRBJ1-4, with TRBD1 matching 9 bases. Germline CDR1 is SGDLS and CDR2 is YYNGEE. The CDR3 totals 16 residues. J lost 7 bases, V lost 4 bases, and 11 bases had no gene match. Here the CDR3 reads CASSPPAGTGREKLFF. In DNA form, the CDR3 reads TGTGCCAGCAGCCCTCCCGCCGGGACAGGGCGTGAAAAACTGTTTTTT.

The chain couples TRBV20-1 to TRBJ1-6, with D possibly matching TRBD1 (6 bases). CDR1 is DFQATT and CDR2 is SNEGSKA in the germline V gene (reference sequence). With 3 bases removed from V and 6 bases from J, the gap between germline ends came to 12 bases. The CDR3 runs to 14 residues. CDR3 residues: CSASTSRGNSPLHF. CDR3 bases: TGCAGTGCTAGTACATCCAGGGGTAATTCACCCCTCCACTTT.

This clone appeared once. The genes are TRBV19 and TRBJ1-5, with 11 bases that match TRBD1. The CDR3 contains 17 residues. Trimming took 3 bases from V and 0 from J; bases not matched to a gene: 4. Germline V gene data show CDR1 as LNHDA and CDR2 as SQIVND (reference sequence). Here the CDR3 DNA reads TGTGCCAGTAGTATGGGACAGGGGGGATATAGCAATCAGCCCCAGCATTTT. Its translation: CASSMGQGGYSNQPQHF.

The chain carries TRBV10-3 and TRBJ2-7; 10 bases agree with TRBD1. CDR3 length equals 16 residues. Germline V gene sequence: CDR1 ENHRY, CDR2 SYGVKD. The V segment lost 4 bases and the J segment 4 bases; nucleotides outside the gene matches: 10. In DNA, the CDR3 is TGTGCCATCAGTGGCGACCGGGACAGGGGTGATTACGAGCAGTACTTC. Translated, it gives CAISGDRDRGDYEQYF.

This clone was found many times. This rearrangement joins TRBV5-6 to TRBJ1-2; D might be TRBD1 (6 bases). The CDR3 length is 15 residues. Germline V lookup: CDR1 SGHDT, CDR2 YYEEEE. Deletions cut 4 bases from V and 4 bases from J, with 17 bases between. CDR3 protein: CASSLQGWESYGYTF. DNA of the CDR3: TGTGCCAGCAGCCTACAGGGTTGGGAGTCCTATGGCTACACCTTC.

This clone showed up just once. The rearrangement joins TRBV29-1 to TRBJ1-1, with D unresolved. The CDR3 sequence is 12 residues long. Trimming stripped 5 bases from V and 0 bases from J, with 7 bases between. Germline CDR1 and CDR2: SQVTM and ANQGSEA. The DNA of the CDR3 is TGCAGCGTTTTATCAGTGAACACTGAAGCTTTCTTT. Protein: CSVLSVNTEAFF.

This clone was seen just once. The CDR3 protein is CASSSPRDRAYEQYF. CDR3 in DNA: TGTGCCAGCAGCTCCCCTCGGGACAGGGCCTACGAGCAGTACTTC. V is TRBV5-6 and J is TRBJ2-7; 9 bases line up with TRBD1. The J segment lost 2 bases and the V segment lost 3 bases, leaving 6 bases of the junction unmatched. This CDR3 comprises 15 residues. Germline values: CDR1 SGHDT, CDR2 YYEEEE.

The chain carries TRBV5-4 and TRBJ1-1; TRBD1 matches at 8 bases. V was clipped by 3 bases and J by 1 base; unmatched bases: 2. There are 14 residues in the CDR3. From germline, CDR1 is SGHNT and CDR2 YYREEE (reference sequence). The CDR3 here is CASSSDRGNTEAFF. The CDR3 DNA sequence: TGTGCCAGCAGCTCAGACAGGGGGAACACTGAAGCTTTCTTT.

This clone occurred a few times. V gene TRBV5-6 combines with J gene TRBJ1-1; 7 positions match TRBD1. The ends lost 3 bases at V and 1 base at J; junction bases unmatched: 0. The CDR3 runs to 13 residues. CDR1 SGHDT and CDR2 YYEEEE come from the germline V gene. CDR3 DNA: TGTGCCAGCAGCTGGGACAGGAACACTGAAGCTTTCTTT. It specifies CASSWDRNTEAFF. Using reference TRBV5-6 and TRBJ1-1 for the parts outside the CDR3, the full variable domain is DAGVTQSPTHLIKTRGQQVTLRCSPKSGHDTVSWYQQALGQGPQFIFQYYEEEERQRGNFPDRFSGHQFPNYSSELNVNALLLGDSALYLCASSWDRNTEAFFGQGTRLTVV.

This clone was detected only once. This chain links TRBV2 with TRBJ2-7, with a possible D match to TRBD1 (6 bases). This CDR3 comprises 14 residues. V dropped 4 bases and J dropped 0 bases, with 10 bases sitting between them. From germline, CDR1 is SNHLY and CDR2 FYNNEI. CDR3 loop: CASSGTVTSYEQYF. CDR3 in DNA: TGTGCCAGCAGTGGGACAGTAACCTCCTACGAGCAGTACTTC. Combining the CDR3 with reference TRBV2 and TRBJ2-7 gives the whole variable domain EPEVTQTPSHQVTQMGQEVILRCVPISNHLYFYWYRQILGQKVEFLVSFYNNEISEKSEIFDDQFSVERPDGSNFTLKIRSTKLEDSAMYFCASSGTVTSYEQYFGPGTRLTVT.

The chain recombines TRBV6-5 with TRBJ2-1; 10 bases line up with TRBD2. Looked up from germline, CDR1 is MNHEY and CDR2 is SVGAGI. CDR3 length equals 14 residues. With 5 bases clipped from V and 7 bases from J, the junction kept 5 bases outside the gene matches. CDR3 DNA: TGTGCCAGCAGTCCGGGACTAGCGAGGAATGAGCAGTTCTTC. Residues: CASSPGLARNEQFF.

V is TRBV30 and J is TRBJ2-4; the match to TRBD1 covers 11 bases. The V segment lost 2 bases and the J segment 3 bases; nucleotides outside the gene matches: 9. Looked up from germline, CDR1 is GTSNPN and CDR2 is SVGIG (reference sequence). The length of the CDR3 is 17 residues. CDR3 residues: CAWSPTDRGRDKNIQYF. The DNA for the CDR3 is TGTGCCTGGAGTCCGACGGACAGGGGGCGCGACAAAAACATTCAGTACTTC.

This clone was observed a handful of times. V usage is TRBV19 and J usage is TRBJ2-7; possible D gene TRBD1, 5 bases. This CDR3 is built from 14 residues. With 6 bases removed from V and 0 bases from J, the gap between germline ends came to 12 bases. CDR1 LNHDA and CDR2 SQIVND come from the germline V gene (reference sequence). CDR3 sequence reads: CASRTTASSYEQYF. The CDR3 DNA is TGTGCCAGTAGAACGACAGCCAGCTCCTACGAGCAGTACTTC.

This chain joins TRBV10-2 and TRBJ2-3; tentatively, D is TRBD2 (6 bases). Germline V gene lookup returns CDR1 WSHSY and CDR2 SAAADI. This CDR3 has 13 amino acids. V lost 2 bases and J lost 3, with 6 bases in between. The CDR3, as DNA: TGCGCCAGCAGTGAGCGGGAGACAGATACGCAGTATTTT. It specifies CASSERETDTQYF.

V usage is TRBV25-1 and J usage is TRBJ2-1; TRBD2 matches 9 bases. The CDR3 contains 16 residues. Germline V gene lookup returns CDR1 MGHDK and CDR2 SYGVNS. V shed 3 bases and J 9 bases; nucleotides not matched to a gene: 12. The CDR3 DNA is TGTGCCAGCAGTGAGCACCTGGCGGGAGGGGCAGGTGAGCAGTTCTTC. Translation: CASSEHLAGGAGEQFF.